The rows below give T cell receptor beta chains drawn from one sample of a study of blood T cell repertoires in COVID-19. Sequenced by immunoSEQ multiplex PCR; TCRdb stores in-frame clones only, minus some. The sample contains 300,000 to 350,000 clones, approximately 92% of which appear only once. The material sequenced was peripheral blood. The receptors were sampled from a woman aged 25 to 45 with COVID-19, enrolled during active disease. Both conserved end residues are part of each CDR3. A D gene is named only where the DNA matches it firmly. Where a row states a size, it is once, few, many or the class of an expanded clone; other rows omit it.

J gene,V gene,clone size,D gene,CDR3 length,CDR3 DNA,CDR3 protein
TRBJ1-6,TRBV19,-,TRBD1,14,TGTGCCAGTAGCCGGACAGGGGACAATTCACCCCTCCACTTT,CASSRTGDNSPLHF
TRBJ1-1,TRBV10-3,once,TRBD1,14,TGTGCCATCAGTGAGTCGCTAGGGGGCCCTGAAGCTTTCTTT,CAISESLGGPEAFF
TRBJ2-7,TRBV28,-,-,15,TGTGCCAGCAGTTTGCTTGCGGGAAGTACCCACGAGCAGTACTTC,CASSLLAGSTHEQYF
TRBJ1-2,TRBV19,-,TRBD1,13,TGTGCCAGTAGGACAGGGGGCGCAAATGGCTACACCTTC,CASRTGGANGYTF
TRBJ1-1,TRBV19,once,-,11,TGTGCCAGTAGTATAGACAGGAAAGCTTTCTTT,CASSIDRKAFF
TRBJ2-4,TRBV7-9,-,TRBD2,19,TGTGCCAGCAGCTTCCCCCTCGGGGGTAGCGGGTTTGACAAAAACATTCAGTACTTC,CASSFPLGGSGFDKNIQYF
TRBJ1-1,TRBV6-5,-,TRBD1,15,TGTGCCAGCAGGCCCGGGACAGCAACTAACACTGAAGCTTTCTTT,CASRPGTATNTEAFF
TRBJ2-3,TRBV7-3,-,TRBD1,15,TGTGCCAGCAGCTTAACGACAGGGAGCACAGATACGCAGTATTTT,CASSLTTGSTDTQYF
TRBJ2-3,TRBV2,-,-,13,TGTGCCAGCGAAACAGGGAGCGCAGATACGCAGTATTTT,CASETGSADTQYF
TRBJ2-7,TRBV27,-,-,14,TGTGCCAGCAGTTTATCGCTGCTAGCTAATGAGCAGTACTTC,CASSLSLLANEQYF
TRBJ2-7,TRBV11-1,-,TRBD2,15,TGTGCCAGCAGCTTAGCTGGCGGGAGGGCCCACGAGCAGTACTTC,CASSLAGGRAHEQYF
TRBJ1-6,TRBV6-5,-,-,15,TGTGCCAGCAGGGGATCGGGGAGAAGGCATTCACCCCTCCACTTT,CASRGSGRRHSPLHF
TRBJ1-1,TRBV21-1,-,-,14,TGTGCCAGCACGAAAACCCGGGTTAGTACTGAAGCTTTCTTT,CASTKTRVSTEAFF
TRBJ2-7,TRBV28,-,-,14,TGTGCCAGCAGTTGGAGCCGGGGAACCTACGAGCAGTACTTC,CASSWSRGTYEQYF
TRBJ2-7,TRBV4-1,-,TRBD1,15,TGCGCCAGCAGCCAAGTCTGGGACAGGGCTTACGAGCAGTACTTC,CASSQVWDRAYEQYF
TRBJ1-4,TRBV5-5,-,TRBD1,15,TGTGCCAGCAGCTTGGCACAGGGGTACAATGAAAAACTGTTTTTT,CASSLAQGYNEKLFF
TRBJ1-2,TRBV6-5,-,-,14,TGTGCCAGCAGACCCCCGGCGGTGGGCTATGGCTACACCTTC,CASRPPAVGYGYTF
TRBJ1-5,TRBV28,-,TRBD1,14,TGTGCCAGCGTAGACAGGGCGAGCAATCAGCCCCAGCATTTT,CASVDRASNQPQHF
TRBJ2-3,TRBV18,-,-,13,TGTGCCAGCTCACGGGAGGGCACAGATACGCAGTATTTT,CASSREGTDTQYF
TRBJ2-5,TRBV2,-,-,11,TGTGCCAGCGTATACCAAGAGACCCAGTACTTC,CASVYQETQYF
TRBJ2-7,TRBV19,-,TRBD2,16,TGTGCCAGTAGTATAGACCCGGCGGGGGGAAAGGACGAGCAGTACTTC,CASSIDPAGGKDEQYF
TRBJ1-4,TRBV29-1,-,-,13,TGCAGCGTTGAGGAGGGAACTAATGAAAAACTGTTTTTT,CSVEEGTNEKLFF
TRBJ1-3,TRBV18,-,-,17,TGTGCCAGCTCACCACTCTCCCAGGTTCCAGGTGGAAACACCATATATTTT,CASSPLSQVPGGNTIYF
TRBJ1-6,TRBV5-1,-,-,15,TGCGCCAGCAGCTTGTCAGATAAGACAAATTCACCCCTCCACTTT,CASSLSDKTNSPLHF
TRBJ1-4,TRBV5-1,-,-,14,TGCGCCAGCAGCCGGAATCGGGGTGGGGAAAAACTGTTTTTT,CASSRNRGGEKLFF
TRBJ2-5,TRBV27,-,TRBD2,15,TGTGCCAGCAGTGGTAGACTAGCGGGAGAAGAGACCCAGTACTTC,CASSGRLAGEETQYF
TRBJ1-4,TRBV7-2,-,-,14,TGTGCCAGCAGCTTAGGCAGGGCGGGGGAAAAACTGTTTTTT,CASSLGRAGEKLFF
TRBJ1-4,TRBV7-4,-,-,17,TGTGCCAGCAGCGGGGGGTGTGTTCCGGGGTCCAATGAAAAACTGTTTTTT,CASSGGCVPGSNEKLFF
TRBJ1-1,TRBV7-6,-,-,15,TGTGCCAGCAGCTTAAGACTCAGTTTGAACACTGAAGCTTTCTTT,CASSLRLSLNTEAFF
TRBJ1-2,TRBV11-2,few,-,15,TGTGCCAGCAGCCCCGTCGGGGGAGGAGGCTATGGCTACACCTTC,CASSPVGGGGYGYTF
TRBJ1-2,TRBV7-2,-,-,12,TGTGCCAGCAGCTTCAATAACTATGGCTACACCTTC,CASSFNNYGYTF
TRBJ1-1,TRBV25-1,-,-,13,TGTGCCAGCAGTTACAGGATGAACACTGAAGCTTTCTTT,CASSYRMNTEAFF
TRBJ1-5,TRBV20-1,-,-,16,TGCAGTGCTAGTAAACCGCGCGGGGTCGGTACGCAGCCCCAGCATTTT,CSASKPRGVGTQPQHF
TRBJ2-7,TRBV28,-,TRBD2,13,TGTGCCAGCAGTTCAGGACTAGCGCAAGAGCAGTACTTC,CASSSGLAQEQYF
TRBJ1-5,TRBV30,-,-,16,TGTGCCTGGAGTGTAGATACCCACTATAGCAATCAGCCCCAGCATTTT,CAWSVDTHYSNQPQHF
TRBJ2-1,TRBV7-2,-,TRBD2,15,TGTGCCAGCAGGAGGACTAGCGGGAGTATGAATGAGCAGTTCTTC,CASRRTSGSMNEQFF
TRBJ1-2,TRBV6-5,-,TRBD1,15,TGTGCCAGCAGCCAGGACAGGGGATTTCGAGATGGCTACACCTTC,CASSQDRGFRDGYTF
TRBJ2-7,TRBV10-3,few,-,14,TGTGCCATCAGTCCCAGGGGCGACTCCTACGAGCAGTACTTC,CAISPRGDSYEQYF
TRBJ1-1,TRBV15,-,-,13,TGTGCCACCAGCACCCTGCGGGACACTGAAGCTTTCTTT,CATSTLRDTEAFF
TRBJ2-3,TRBV11-2,-,-,16,TGTGCCAGCAGCTTAGGTCGGCAGGGGTACACAGATACGCAGTATTTT,CASSLGRQGYTDTQYF
TRBJ2-1,TRBV12-3/TRBV12-4,-,TRBD2,13,TGTGCCAGCAATAGCGGGGCATACAATGAGCAGTTCTTC,CASNSGAYNEQFF
TRBJ1-1,TRBV5-1,once,TRBD1,20,TGCGCCAGCAGCTTGGCGAGGGCCGGCACAGGGGACGGAATGAACACTGAAGCTTTCTTT,CASSLARAGTGDGMNTEAFF
TRBJ2-3,TRBV4-2,-,TRBD1,17,TGTGCCAGCAGCCAAGATGAGAGGGGGCTAGGAACAGATACGCAGTATTTT,CASSQDERGLGTDTQYF
TRBJ2-5,TRBV3-1/TRBV3-2,-,TRBD2,17,TGTGCCAGCAGCCAAGTATTTGCGGGAGGCTGGCAAGAGACCCAGTACTTC,CASSQVFAGGWQETQYF
TRBJ1-5,TRBV2,-,-,14,TGTGCCAGCAGTGAAGGTACAGGTAGGCAGCCCCAGCATTTT,CASSEGTGRQPQHF
TRBJ1-3,TRBV19,-,-,18,TGTGCCAGTGAGAGTCATGGGCAGACCTTAAACTCTGGAAACACCATATATTTT,CASESHGQTLNSGNTIYF
TRBJ1-2,TRBV28,once,TRBD1,14,TGTGCCAGCAGCCCCTCGGGAGGGGGCTTTGGCTACACCTTC,CASSPSGGGFGYTF
TRBJ1-6,TRBV27,once,TRBD1,14,TGTGCCAGCAGTTTACCCGGACAGGGAAGGTCCCTCCACTTT,CASSLPGQGRSLHF
TRBJ2-5,TRBV5-1,-,TRBD2,15,TGCGCCAGCAGCTTGGCGTCTAGCGGGCAAGAGACCCAGTACTTC,CASSLASSGQETQYF
TRBJ2-3,TRBV30,-,-,16,TGTGCCTGCGGACACCCCCACGGGGGATTCACAGATACGCAGTATTTT,CACGHPHGGFTDTQYF
TRBJ1-6,TRBV4-1,once,TRBD1,14,TGCGCCAGCAGCCAACCAGGACAGGGGTCACCCCTCCACTTT,CASSQPGQGSPLHF
TRBJ2-7,TRBV7-9,-,-,11,TGTGCCAGCAGCCGCCGGAGCGAGCAGTACTTC,CASSRRSEQYF
TRBJ1-1,TRBV5-1,-,-,15,TGCGCCAGCAGCTTCTGGGACACGCCGAACACTGAAGCTTTCTTT,CASSFWDTPNTEAFF
TRBJ1-5,TRBV7-2,-,-,13,TGTGCCAGCAGCTTAGGGTCGGTGCAGCCCCAGCATTTT,CASSLGSVQPQHF
TRBJ2-1,TRBV19,-,TRBD2,15,TGTGCCAGTACCTCTCTAGCGGCCCTAGGGAATGAGCAGTTCTTC,CASTSLAALGNEQFF
TRBJ1-2,TRBV9,-,-,13,TGTGCCAGCAGCGCAGGGACTTACTATGGCTACACCTTC,CASSAGTYYGYTF
TRBJ2-5,TRBV11-2,-,TRBD1,14,TGTGCCAGCAGCTTGACAGGGCCCATTGAGACCCAGTACTTC,CASSLTGPIETQYF